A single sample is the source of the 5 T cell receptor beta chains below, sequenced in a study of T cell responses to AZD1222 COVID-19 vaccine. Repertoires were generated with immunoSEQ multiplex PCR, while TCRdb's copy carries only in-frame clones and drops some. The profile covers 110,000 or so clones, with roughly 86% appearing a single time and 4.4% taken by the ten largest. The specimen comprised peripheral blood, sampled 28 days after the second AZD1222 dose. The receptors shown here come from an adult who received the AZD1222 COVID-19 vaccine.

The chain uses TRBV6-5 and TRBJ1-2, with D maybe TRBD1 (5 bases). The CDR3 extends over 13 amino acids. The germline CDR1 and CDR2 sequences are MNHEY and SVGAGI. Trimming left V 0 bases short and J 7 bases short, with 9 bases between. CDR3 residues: CASSYSTVGGYTF. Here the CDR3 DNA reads TGTGCCAGCAGTTACTCGACAGTTGGTGGCTACACCTTC.

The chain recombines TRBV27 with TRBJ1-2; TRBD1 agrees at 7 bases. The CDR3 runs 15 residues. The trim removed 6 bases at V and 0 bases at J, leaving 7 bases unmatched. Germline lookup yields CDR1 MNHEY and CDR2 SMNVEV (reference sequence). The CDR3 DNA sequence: TGTGCCAGCAGGAGACAGGGAGAAGCTAACTATGGCTACACCTTC. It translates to CASRRQGEANYGYTF.

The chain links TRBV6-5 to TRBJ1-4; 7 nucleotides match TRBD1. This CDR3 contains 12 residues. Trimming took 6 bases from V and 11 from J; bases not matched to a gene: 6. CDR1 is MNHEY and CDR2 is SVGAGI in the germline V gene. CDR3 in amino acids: CASSIGTDKLFF. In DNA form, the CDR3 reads TGTGCCAGCAGCATAGGGACAGATAAACTGTTTTTT.

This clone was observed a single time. CDR3: CASSLLNRGYGYTF. The CDR3 coding sequence is TGTGCCAGCAGCTTATTGAACAGGGGGTATGGCTACACCTTC. The chain combines TRBV7-2 with TRBJ1-2; TRBD1 matches 8 bases. V trimming: 2 bases; J trimming: 5 bases; junction bases outside the gene matches: 4. This CDR3 is 14 amino acids long. Per germline, CDR1 SGHTA and CDR2 FQGNSA.

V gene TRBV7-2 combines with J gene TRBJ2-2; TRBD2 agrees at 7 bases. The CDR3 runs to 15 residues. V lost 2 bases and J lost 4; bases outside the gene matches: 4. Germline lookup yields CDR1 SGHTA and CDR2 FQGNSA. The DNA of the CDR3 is TGTGCCAGCAGCTTACTCCCTAGCGGCACCGGGGAGCTGTTTTTT. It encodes CASSLLPSGTGELFF.